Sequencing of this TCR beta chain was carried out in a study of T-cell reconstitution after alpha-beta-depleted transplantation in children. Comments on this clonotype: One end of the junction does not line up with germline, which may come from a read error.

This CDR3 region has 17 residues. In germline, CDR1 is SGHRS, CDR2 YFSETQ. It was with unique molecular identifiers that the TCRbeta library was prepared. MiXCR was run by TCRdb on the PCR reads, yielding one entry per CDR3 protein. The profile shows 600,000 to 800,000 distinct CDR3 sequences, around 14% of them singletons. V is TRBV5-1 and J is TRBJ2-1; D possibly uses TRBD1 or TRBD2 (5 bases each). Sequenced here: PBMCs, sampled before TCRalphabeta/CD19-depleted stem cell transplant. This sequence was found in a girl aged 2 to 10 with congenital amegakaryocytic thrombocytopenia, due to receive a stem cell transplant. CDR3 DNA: TGCGCGAGCAACCGGGACGCCAAATACAAATCCTACAATGAGCAGTTCTTC. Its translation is CASNRDAKYKSYNEQFF.